These 14 T cell receptor beta chains came from one sample sequenced in a study of spatial heterogeneity in lung cancer. Study-wide findings and caveats: Counts of expanded alpha and beta TCRs within tumors tracked the tumor nonsynonymous mutation count.

No cognate antigen is known for these TCRs. TCRdb re-called the 5' RACE reads through MiXCR, storing one row per CDR3 protein. The profile shows around 16,000 distinct CDR3 sequences, 6.5% to 8% of them singletons. Time point: sample taken at primary tumor resection. The sample consisted of lung tumor tissue, taken at surgery. These receptors were obtained from a female donor with early-stage non-small cell lung cancer.

In this sample, this clonotype turned up many times. Because this beta chain is a stray read in a library intended to capture alpha chains, its abundance should not be given much weight. The rearrangement links TRBV7-9 to TRBJ2-1; maybe TRBD1 (6 bases). Germline values: CDR1 SEHNR, CDR2 FQNEAQ (reference sequence). Trimming cost V 5 bases and J 7 bases, with 12 bases left between them. The length of the CDR3 is 13 residues. This chain's CDR3 is CASSVQGPNEQFF. For the CDR3, the DNA is TGTGCCAGCAGCGTACAGGGCCCGAATGAGCAGTTCTTC.

In regard to this clonotype: Because this beta chain is a stray read in a library intended to capture alpha chains, its abundance should not be given much weight. The chain combines TRBV4-1 with TRBJ1-5; no firm D call. In germline, CDR1 is MGHRA, CDR2 YSYEKL. V shed 2 bases and J shed 2 bases, with 10 bases lying between them. The CDR3 runs 15 residues. The DNA for the CDR3 is TGCGCCAGCAGCCAACGACCTAGGGGCAATCAGCCCCAGCATTTT. It translates to CASSQRPRGNQPQHF.

For this clonotype: This beta chain lies outside the target of a library built for alpha chains; its clone size means little. The chain is built from TRBV9 and TRBJ1-3, with 7 nucleotides matching TRBD1. The CDR3 covers 18 residues. J was trimmed by 0 bases and V by 2 bases; bases with no gene match: 11. From germline, CDR1 is SGDLS and CDR2 YYNGEE. CDR3 residues: CASSVSSGTDISGNTIYF. Here the CDR3 DNA reads TGTGCCAGCAGCGTTAGCTCCGGGACAGATATCTCTGGAAACACCATATATTTT.

This clonotype was found many times. The library was built for alpha chains, so this beta chain is an off-target read and its size means little. V usage is TRBV7-2 and J usage is TRBJ2-3; 7 positions agree with TRBD1. The ends lost 1 base at V and 1 base at J; junction bases unmatched: 2. The CDR3 extends over 15 amino acids. From germline, CDR1 is SGHTA and CDR2 FQGNSA. CDR3 DNA sequence: TGTGCCAGCAGCTTAGGGCAGGGGGGCACAGATACGCAGTATTTT. It is translated as CASSLGQGGTDTQYF.

This clonotype was seen at least ten times. The library was built for alpha chains, so this beta chain is an off-target read and its size means little. The chain uses TRBV11-1 and TRBJ2-7; perhaps TRBD1 as D (5 bases). CDR3 length: 13 amino acids. Germline lookup yields CDR1 SGHAT and CDR2 FQDESV (reference sequence). V lost 1 base to trimming and J lost 7 bases, with 11 bases between them. CDR3 sequence (DNA): TGTGCCAGCAGCTTAGAAGGGGCGAGGGAGCAGTACTTC. It translates to CASSLEGAREQYF.

Many counts were recorded for this clonotype. This beta chain lies outside the target of a library built for alpha chains; its clone size means little. The rearrangement uses TRBV3-1 and TRBJ2-5; 8 positions agree with TRBD2. This CDR3 contains 16 residues. V gave up 0 bases and J gave up 0 bases; unmatched junction bases: 3. CDR1 LGHDT and CDR2 YNNKEL come from the germline V gene (reference sequence). The CDR3 DNA reads TGTGCCAGCAGCCAAGATGTGCGGGGGGACCAAGAGACCCAGTACTTC. Translated: CASSQDVRGDQETQYF.

This clonotype was detected ten times or more. This beta chain is a stray sequence in a library constructed for alpha chains; its clone size is not meaningful. The chain joins TRBV6-1 to TRBJ2-6; no firm D call. V lost 2 bases to trimming and J lost 0 bases, with 14 bases between them. CDR3 length: 18 amino acids. Germline CDR1 MNHNS, CDR2 SASEGT. CDR3 nucleotides: TGTGCCAGCAGTGAACGGACGCCCGACCCCTCTGGGGCCAACGTCCTGACTTTC. This encodes CASSERTPDPSGANVLTF.

Sample share makes this clonotype medium-sized (0.01 to 0.1%). Since the library was made to target alpha chains, this beta chain is a stray read and its abundance is not meaningful. This chain uses TRBV4-2 with TRBJ1-1; the match to TRBD1 covers 8 bases. Per germline, CDR1 LGHNA and CDR2 YNFKEQ. With 2 bases clipped from V and 2 bases from J, the junction kept 4 bases outside the gene matches. There are 15 residues in the CDR3. CDR3: CASSQPGQGNTEAFF. CDR3 DNA: TGTGCCAGCAGCCAACCCGGACAGGGCAACACTGAAGCTTTCTTT.

As regards this clonotype: This beta chain is off target for a library built for alpha chains, so its abundance means little. The chain employs TRBV7-2 and TRBJ2-7; D perhaps matches TRBD2 (6 bases). The germline V gene has CDR1 SGHTA and CDR2 FQGNSA. This CDR3 has 17 amino acids. V was shortened by 2 bases and J by 0 bases, with 17 bases between the two germline ends. CDR3 protein: CASSLMAGITSSYEQYF. The DNA of the CDR3 is TGTGCCAGCAGCTTAATGGCGGGGATTACAAGCTCCTACGAGCAGTACTTC.

A remark on this clonotype: Found in a library prepared for alpha chains, this beta chain is an off-target read, and its abundance has little meaning. The V call is TRBV19, the J call TRBJ1-1; D call uncertain. This CDR3 is built from 14 residues. V was trimmed by 8 bases and J by 2 bases, leaving 15 bases between them. Germline values: CDR1 LNHDA, CDR2 SQIVND (reference sequence). CDR3 DNA: TGTGCCAGTGTGCGGGCTGATATCAACACTGAAGCTTTCTTT. Its protein product is CASVRADINTEAFF.

At least ten counts were recorded for this clonotype. With the library built for alpha chains, this beta chain is off target and its frequency is not meaningful. The rearrangement uses TRBV7-8 and TRBJ2-5; D not resolved. V was clipped by 5 bases and J by 4 bases, with 11 bases between them. The CDR3 is 13 residues long. The germline CDR1 and CDR2 sequences are SGHVS and FQNEAQ. Here the CDR3 DNA reads TGTGCCAGCAGCCTCGTCGGCCGAGAGACCCAGTACTTC. It encodes CASSLVGRETQYF.

The sample holds many counts of this clonotype. Since it is a stray read in a library aimed at alpha chains, this beta chain has a size that is not meaningful. The rearrangement links TRBV4-2 to TRBJ1-2, with 8 nucleotides matching TRBD1. The CDR3 is 15 residues long. With V trimmed by 6 bases and J by 3 bases, 9 bases remained unmatched. Germline CDR1 is LGHNA and CDR2 is YNFKEQ. The CDR3 nucleotides are TGTGCCAGCAGTTATGCCCCGGGACAGGACTATGGCTACACCTTC. Translated: CASSYAPGQDYGYTF.

This clonotype showed up many times. The size of this beta chain means little, since it is a stray read in a library made for alpha chains. V gene TRBV5-1 combines with J gene TRBJ2-2, with TRBD1 as a possible D gene (6 bases). The CDR3 has 15 amino acids. Germline V gene sequence: CDR1 SGHRS, CDR2 YFSETQ. Trimming left V 1 base short and J 1 base short, with 8 bases between. The CDR3, as DNA: TGCGCCAGCAGCTTGAGGACAGTGAACACCGGGGAGCTGTTTTTT. Encoded protein: CASSLRTVNTGELFF.

This clonotype rates as medium-sized. Little can be read into the size of this beta chain, an off-target read in a library designed for alpha chains. CDR3 bases: TGTGCCAGCAGTTTCCGGGGGGCTGGAGACAATCAGCCCCAGCATTTT. Its translation: CASSFRGAGDNQPQHF. This chain uses TRBV27 with TRBJ1-5; D is possibly TRBD1 (6 bases). The CDR3 runs 16 residues. CDR1 is MNHEY and CDR2 is SMNVEV in the germline V gene (reference sequence). Trimming cost V 3 bases and J 3 bases, with 15 bases left between them.